These T cell receptor beta chains were read from a single sample in a study of CD8+ T cells in alopecia areata. Sequencing was performed with immunoSEQ multiplex PCR; in TCRdb, only in-frame clones are kept and a portion is missing. The repertoire consists of roughly 210,000 clones, with approximately 47% occurring once and the leading ten covering about 2.6%. This specimen consisted of CD4+ T cells sorted from blood, obtained between weeks 36 and 40, from a patient treated with tofacitinib. Receptor source: a human donor with alopecia areata. Both conserved end residues are part of each CDR3. The order of the fields is J gene, D gene, clone size, V gene, CDR3 DNA, CDR3 protein. D genes are given only for firm matches. Part of the rows lack a size; the others show once, few, many or a class for expanded clones.

>TRBJ2-1|NA|NA|TRBV5-1
TGCGCCAGCAGCGAATACAATGAGCAGTTCTTC
CASSEYNEQFF
>TRBJ2-2|NA|NA|TRBV30
TGTGCCTGGACCCCCAGGGGTTTGACCGGGGAGCTGTTTTTT
CAWTPRGLTGELFF
>TRBJ2-7|NA|NA|TRBV25-1
TGTGCCAGCAGTGAATCCACAGGGAGGCCCTACGAGCAGTACTTC
CASSESTGRPYEQYF
>TRBJ1-1|NA|few|TRBV4-1
TGCGCCAGCAGCCAACCCCTAAGGAACACTGAAGCTTTCTTT
CASSQPLRNTEAFF
>TRBJ1-5|NA|NA|TRBV27
TGTGCCAGCAGCTCAGGGATGAACGGTCAGCCCCAGCATTTT
CASSSGMNGQPQHF
>TRBJ2-2|TRBD1|NA|TRBV7-2
TGTGCCAGCAGCCTGAGGGGACAGCCCGTTACCGGGGAGCTGTTTTTT
CASSLRGQPVTGELFF
>TRBJ2-5|NA|few|TRBV5-1
TGCGCCAGCAGCTTGGCCTTGGTTAAAGAGACCCAGTACTTC
CASSLALVKETQYF
>TRBJ2-2|NA|NA|TRBV5-1
TGCGCCAGCAGCTTGGCCGCGAACACCGGGGAGCTGTTTTTT
CASSLAANTGELFF
>TRBJ1-1|NA|few|TRBV6-1
TGTGCCAGCAGTGAACCCCACAGGAACACTGAAGCTTTCTTT
CASSEPHRNTEAFF
>TRBJ2-2|NA|few|TRBV4-2
TGTGCCAGCAGGACTAGAGGCACCGGGGAGCTGTTTTTT
CASRTRGTGELFF
>TRBJ2-3|TRBD2|few|TRBV15
TGTGCCACCAGCAGCCCAGCGGGAGTAGATACGCAGTATTTT
CATSSPAGVDTQYF
>TRBJ2-3|NA|NA|TRBV7-3
TGTGCCAGCAGCTTAGATAGGACTGCAGATACGCAGTATTTT
CASSLDRTADTQYF
>TRBJ2-5|NA|NA|TRBV7-2
TGTGCCAGCCAGCGGGCAGTCGACCAGGGGACCCAGTACTTC
CASQRAVDQGTQYF
>TRBJ1-3|TRBD1|many|TRBV6-6
TGTGCCAGCAGCCCTGGGACAGGGGAGCGGTACACCATATATTTT
CASSPGTGERYTIYF